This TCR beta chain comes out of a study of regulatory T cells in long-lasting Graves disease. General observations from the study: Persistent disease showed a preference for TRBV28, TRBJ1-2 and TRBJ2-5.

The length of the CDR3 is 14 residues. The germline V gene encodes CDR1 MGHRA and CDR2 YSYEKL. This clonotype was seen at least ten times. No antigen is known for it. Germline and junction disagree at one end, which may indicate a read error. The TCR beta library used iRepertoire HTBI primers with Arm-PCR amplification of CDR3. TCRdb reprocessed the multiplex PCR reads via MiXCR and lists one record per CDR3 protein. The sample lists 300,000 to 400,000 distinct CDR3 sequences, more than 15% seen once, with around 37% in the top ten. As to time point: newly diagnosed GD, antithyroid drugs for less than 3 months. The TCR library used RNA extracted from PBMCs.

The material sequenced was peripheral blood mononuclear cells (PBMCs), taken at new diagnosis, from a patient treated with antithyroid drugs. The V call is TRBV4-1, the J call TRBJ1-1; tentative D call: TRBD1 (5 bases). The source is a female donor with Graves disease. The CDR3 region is CASSQGDRNTEAFF. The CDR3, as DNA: TGTGCCAGCTCTCAAGGGGACCGGAACACTGAAGCTTTCTTT.